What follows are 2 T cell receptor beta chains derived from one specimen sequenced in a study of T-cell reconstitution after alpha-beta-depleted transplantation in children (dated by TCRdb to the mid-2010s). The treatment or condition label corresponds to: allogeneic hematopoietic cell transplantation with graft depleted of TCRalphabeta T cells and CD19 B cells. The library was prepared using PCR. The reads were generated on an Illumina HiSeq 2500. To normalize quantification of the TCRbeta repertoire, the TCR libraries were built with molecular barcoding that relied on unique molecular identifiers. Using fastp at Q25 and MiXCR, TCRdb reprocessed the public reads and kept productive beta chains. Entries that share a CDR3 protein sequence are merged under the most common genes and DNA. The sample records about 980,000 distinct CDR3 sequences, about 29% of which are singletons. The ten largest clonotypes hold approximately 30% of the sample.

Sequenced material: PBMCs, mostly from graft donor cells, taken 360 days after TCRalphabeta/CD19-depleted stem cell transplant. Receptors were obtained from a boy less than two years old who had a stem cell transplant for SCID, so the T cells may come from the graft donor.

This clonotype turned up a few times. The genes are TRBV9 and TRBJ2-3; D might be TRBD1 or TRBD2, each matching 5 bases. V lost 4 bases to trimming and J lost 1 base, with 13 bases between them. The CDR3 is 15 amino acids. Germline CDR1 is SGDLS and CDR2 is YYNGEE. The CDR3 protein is CASSPWDGGTDTQYF. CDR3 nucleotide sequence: TGTGCCAGCAGCCCCTGGGACGGGGGCACAGATACGCAGTATTTT. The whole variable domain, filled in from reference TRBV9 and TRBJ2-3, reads DSGVTQTPKHLITATGQRVTLRCSPRSGDLSVYWYQQSLDQGLQFLIQYYNGEERAKGNILERFSAQQFPDLHSELNLSSLELGDSALYFCASSPWDGGTDTQYFGPGTRLTVL.

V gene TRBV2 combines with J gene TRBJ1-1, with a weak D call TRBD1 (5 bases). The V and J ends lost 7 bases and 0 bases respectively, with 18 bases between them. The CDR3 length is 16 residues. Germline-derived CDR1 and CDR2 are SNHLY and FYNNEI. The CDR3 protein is CASMGPQGFMNTEAFF. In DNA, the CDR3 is TGTGCCAGCATGGGACCACAAGGGTTCATGAACACTGAAGCTTTCTTT.